This TCR beta chain was captured in a study of OX40 agonist ivuxolimab in advanced cancers. Peripheral blood came from all dose cohorts at three timepoints. Notes on the study in general: Dose levels from 0.1 to 3.0 mg/kg saw CD4+ and CD8+ blood T cells expand clonally by week 6.

As for this clone: Its antigen remains unidentified.

Method: immunoSEQ multiplex PCR; TCRdb's copy keeps in-frame clones and lacks some. The sample has 30,000 or so clones, roughly 90% seen once. The CDR3 consists of 16 residues. The germline gives CDR1 MNHNY, CDR2 SVGAGI (reference sequence). V lost 7 bases, J lost 4 bases, and 21 bases lay in between. This TCR was sampled from an adult with an advanced solid tumor such as melanoma, head and neck, liver or kidney cancer. The rearrangement uses TRBV6-6 and TRBJ2-3, with D tentatively TRBD1 (5 bases). The material sequenced was CD4+ or CD8+ T cells sorted from blood, taken in a trial of the OX40 agonist ivuxolimab. Written as DNA, the CDR3 is TGTGCCAGCACCGACAGACCCTACTCCTTGGCAGATACGCAGTATTTT. This encodes CASTDRPYSLADTQYF.